The sample holds a few counts of the clone carrying this TCR beta chain. The data belong to a study of early T cells in non-severe SARS-CoV-2 infection. Germline lookup yields CDR1 LNHDA and CDR2 SQIVND (reference sequence). The CDR3 has 16 amino acids. V lost 3 bases, J lost 5 bases, and 9 bases stayed unmatched. TCRdb reanalysed the 5' RACE reads using MiXCR and keeps one entry per CDR3 protein. The data show tens of thousands of distinct CDR3 sequences, approximately 6.9% seen once. Source: whole blood, taken at baseline. The clonotype was recovered from an adult who was a healthcare worker with PCR-confirmed SARS-CoV-2 infection or an uninfected control (not recorded which). The chain employs TRBV19 and TRBJ2-4; 8 bases fit TRBD1. The DNA for the CDR3 is TGTGCCAGTAGTATGAAACTCGGGACAGGAGAAAACATTCAGTACTTC. It is translated as CASSMKLGTGENIQYF.